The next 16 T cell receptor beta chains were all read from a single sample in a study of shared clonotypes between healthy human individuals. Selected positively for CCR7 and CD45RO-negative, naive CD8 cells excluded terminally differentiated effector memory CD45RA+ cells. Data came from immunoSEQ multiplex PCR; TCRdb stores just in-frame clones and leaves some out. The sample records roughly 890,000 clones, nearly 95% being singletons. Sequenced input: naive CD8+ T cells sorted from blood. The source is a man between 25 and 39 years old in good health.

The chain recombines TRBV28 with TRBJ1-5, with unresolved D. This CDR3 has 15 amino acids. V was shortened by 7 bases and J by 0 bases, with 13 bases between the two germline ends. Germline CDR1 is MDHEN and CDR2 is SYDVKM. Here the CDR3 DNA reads TGTGCCAGCACCGAGGTGGTCTCTAGCAATCAGCCCCAGCATTTT. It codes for CASTEVVSSNQPQHF. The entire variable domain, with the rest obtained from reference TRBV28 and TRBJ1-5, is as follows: DVKVTQSSRYLVKRTGEKVFLECVQDMDHENMFWYRQDPGLGLRLIYFSYDVKMKEKGDIPEGYSVSREKKERFSLILESASTNQTSMYLCASTEVVSSNQPQHFGDGTRLSIL.

This CDR3 is CASGGSSQSYEQYF. The CDR3 nucleotides are TGTGCCAGCGGGGGGAGCAGTCAAAGCTACGAGCAGTACTTC. The chain is built from TRBV7-9 and TRBJ2-7; D perhaps matches TRBD2 (6 bases). The V and J ends lost 8 bases and 3 bases respectively, with 17 bases between them. CDR1 and CDR2 from the germline V gene are SEHNR and FQNEAQ (reference sequence). This CDR3 contains 14 residues.

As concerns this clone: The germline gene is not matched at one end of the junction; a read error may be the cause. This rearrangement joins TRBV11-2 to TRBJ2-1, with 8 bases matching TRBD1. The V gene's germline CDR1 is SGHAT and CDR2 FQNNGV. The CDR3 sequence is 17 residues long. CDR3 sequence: CASSLEYYTGGNNEQFF. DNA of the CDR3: TGTGCCAGCAGTTTAGAGTACTACACAGGGGGGAACAATGAGCAGTTCTTC.

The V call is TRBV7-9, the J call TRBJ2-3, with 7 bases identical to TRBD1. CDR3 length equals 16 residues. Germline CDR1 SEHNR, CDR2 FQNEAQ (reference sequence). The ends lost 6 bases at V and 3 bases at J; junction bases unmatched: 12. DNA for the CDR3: TGTGCCAGCAGTAAGTGGGGCGACAGGGTGACAGATACGCAGTATTTT. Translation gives CASSKWGDRVTDTQYF.

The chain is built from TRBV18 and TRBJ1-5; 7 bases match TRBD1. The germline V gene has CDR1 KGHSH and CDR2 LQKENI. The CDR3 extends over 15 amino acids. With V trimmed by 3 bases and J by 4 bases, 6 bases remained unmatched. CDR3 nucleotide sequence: TGTGCCAGCTCACCCACAGGGGTGCTGAATCAGCCCCAGCATTTT. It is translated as CASSPTGVLNQPQHF.

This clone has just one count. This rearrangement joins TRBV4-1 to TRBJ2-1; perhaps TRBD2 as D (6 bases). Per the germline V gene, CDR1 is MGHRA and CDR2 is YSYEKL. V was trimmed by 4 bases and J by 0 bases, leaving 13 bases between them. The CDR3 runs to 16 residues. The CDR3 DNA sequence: TGCGCCAGCAGCCCCCGTACTAGCACCTCCTACAATGAGCAGTTCTTC. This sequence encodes CASSPRTSTSYNEQFF.

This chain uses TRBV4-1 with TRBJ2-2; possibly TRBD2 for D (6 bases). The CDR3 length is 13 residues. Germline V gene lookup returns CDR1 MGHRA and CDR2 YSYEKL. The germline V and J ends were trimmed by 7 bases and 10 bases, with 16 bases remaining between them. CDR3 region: CASTEVGEEELFF. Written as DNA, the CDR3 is TGCGCCAGCACCGAAGTGGGGGAGGAGGAGCTGTTTTTT.

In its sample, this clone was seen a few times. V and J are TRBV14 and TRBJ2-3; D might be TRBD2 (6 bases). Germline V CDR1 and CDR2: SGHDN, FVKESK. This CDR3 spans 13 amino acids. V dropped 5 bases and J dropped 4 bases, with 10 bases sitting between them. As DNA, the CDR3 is TGTGCCAGCAGCAAGGGACTGCCAGATACGCAGTATTTT. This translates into CASSKGLPDTQYF.

The chain's CDR3 is CASRKESGNTIYF. The CDR3 nucleotides are TGCGCCAGCAGGAAAGAATCTGGAAACACCATATATTTT. This chain uses TRBV4-1 with TRBJ1-3; D is undetermined. Germline CDR1 is MGHRA and CDR2 is YSYEKL. The germline V and J ends were trimmed by 6 bases and 1 base, with 7 bases remaining between them. The CDR3 is 13 residues long.

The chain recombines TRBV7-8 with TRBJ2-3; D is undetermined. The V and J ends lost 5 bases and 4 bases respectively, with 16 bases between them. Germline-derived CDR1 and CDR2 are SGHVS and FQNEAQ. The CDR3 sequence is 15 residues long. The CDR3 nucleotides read TGTGCCAGCAGCCCCGACTGGACCAGCGCAGATACGCAGTATTTT. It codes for CASSPDWTSADTQYF.

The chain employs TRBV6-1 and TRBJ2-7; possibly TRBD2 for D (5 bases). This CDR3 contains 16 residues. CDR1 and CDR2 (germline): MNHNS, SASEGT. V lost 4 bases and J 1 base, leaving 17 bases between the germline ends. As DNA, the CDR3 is TGTGCCAGCAGTGGGGCTGAGGGAGTACTATCCTACGAGCAGTACTTC. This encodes CASSGAEGVLSYEQYF.

This CDR3 reads CASSAWTGALDGYTF. The CDR3 DNA reads as TGTGCCAGCAGCGCCTGGACAGGGGCCTTGGATGGCTACACCTTC. This sequence joins TRBV7-2 and TRBJ1-2, with TRBD1 matching 9 bases. With 5 bases clipped from V and 6 bases from J, the junction kept 10 bases outside the gene matches. The CDR3 is 15 amino acids. CDR1 is SGHTA, CDR2 FQGNSA, per germline.

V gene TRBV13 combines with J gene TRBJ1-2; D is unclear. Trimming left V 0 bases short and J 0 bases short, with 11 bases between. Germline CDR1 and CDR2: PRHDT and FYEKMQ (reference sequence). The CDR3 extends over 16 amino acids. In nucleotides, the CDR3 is TGTGCCAGCAGCTTAGGATATGAGGGAGCTAACTATGGCTACACCTTC. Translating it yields CASSLGYEGANYGYTF.

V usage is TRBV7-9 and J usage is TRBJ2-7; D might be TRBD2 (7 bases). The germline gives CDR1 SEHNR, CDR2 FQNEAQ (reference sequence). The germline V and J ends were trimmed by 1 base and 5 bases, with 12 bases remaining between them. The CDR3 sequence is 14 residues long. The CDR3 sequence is CASSLEGGRNEQYF. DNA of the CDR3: TGTGCCAGCAGCTTAGAGGGGGGGCGCAACGAGCAGTACTTC.

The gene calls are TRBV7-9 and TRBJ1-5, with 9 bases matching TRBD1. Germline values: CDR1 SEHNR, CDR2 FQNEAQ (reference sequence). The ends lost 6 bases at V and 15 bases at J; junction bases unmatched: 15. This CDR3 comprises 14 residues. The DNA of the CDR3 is TGTGCCAGCAGTCACAGGGGGCACATTAAAGGTAGGCATTTT. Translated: CASSHRGHIKGRHF.

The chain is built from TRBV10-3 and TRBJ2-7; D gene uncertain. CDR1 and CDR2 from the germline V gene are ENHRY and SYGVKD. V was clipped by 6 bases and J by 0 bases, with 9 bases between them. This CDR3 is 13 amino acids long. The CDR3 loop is CAIREIGSYEQYF. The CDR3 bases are TGTGCCATCAGGGAGATCGGCTCCTACGAGCAGTACTTC.